The clone carrying this T cell receptor beta chain was recorded many times. Antigen: not known. Both TRBC1 and TRBC2 were covered by a beta constant-region primer of two equimolar oligonucleotides. TCRdb re-derived calls from the UMI-ligation and nested PCR reads in MiXCR, one entry per CDR3 protein. The table records 77,000 or so distinct CDR3 sequences, approximately 14% of them present only once. The sample belongs to a study of naive and memory T cell subsets. General study findings and limits: Diversity fell and Gini index rose from naive through CM, EM, EMRA.

V lost 1 base and J 5 bases, leaving 7 bases between the germline ends. Germline assignment: CDR1 SQVTM and CDR2 ANQGSEA. This CDR3 comprises 12 residues. CMV status came from CD4+ T cell IFNgamma after overnight CMV lysate stimulation of fresh PBMCs. Cells stained for CD3, CD4, CD8, CD45RA and CD27 were sorted into four subsets. This TCR came from a human donor in good health. This chain joins TRBV29-1 and TRBJ2-3; D not resolved. The sample consisted of central memory CD4+ T cells from blood. The CDR3 loop reads CSVEGSEDTQYF. For the CDR3, the DNA is TGCAGCGTTGAAGGGAGCGAAGATACGCAGTATTTT.